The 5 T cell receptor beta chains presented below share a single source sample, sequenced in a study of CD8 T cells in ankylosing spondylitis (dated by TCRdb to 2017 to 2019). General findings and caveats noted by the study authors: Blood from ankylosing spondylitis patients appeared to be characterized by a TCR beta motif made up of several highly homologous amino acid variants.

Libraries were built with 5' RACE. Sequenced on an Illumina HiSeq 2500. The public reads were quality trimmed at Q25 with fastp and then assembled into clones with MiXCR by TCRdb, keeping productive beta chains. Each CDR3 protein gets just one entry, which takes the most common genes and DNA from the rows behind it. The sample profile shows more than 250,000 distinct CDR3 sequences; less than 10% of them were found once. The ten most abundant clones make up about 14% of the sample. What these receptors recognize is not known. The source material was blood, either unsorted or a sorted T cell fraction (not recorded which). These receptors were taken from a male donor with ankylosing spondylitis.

CDR3 bases: TGTGCCAGCAGCTTAAGGACCCCTAGCGGGAGGCCCACAGATACGCAGTATTTT. It codes for CASSLRTPSGRPTDTQYF. J is TRBJ2-3 and V is TRBV7-3; 11 positions agree with TRBD2. CDR1 is SGHTA and CDR2 is FQGTGA in the germline V gene. The J segment lost 2 bases and the V segment lost 1 base, leaving 8 bases of the junction unmatched. The CDR3 runs 18 residues. The full variable domain, rest sourced from reference TRBV7-3 and TRBJ2-3, is GAGVSQTPSNKVTEKGKYVELRCDPISGHTALYWYRQSLGQGPEFLIYFQGTGAADDSGLPNDRFFAVRPEGSVSTLKIQRTERGDSAVYLCASSLRTPSGRPTDTQYFGPGTRLTVL.

CDR3 sequence: CATSRVLVGGMNTEAFF. The CDR3 region has the DNA TGTGCCACCAGCAGGGTACTGGTTGGGGGAATGAACACTGAAGCTTTCTTT. The chain couples TRBV15 to TRBJ1-1; possibly TRBD1 for D (5 bases). Trimming cost V 3 bases and J 0 bases, with 17 bases left between them. Germline V gives CDR1 LNHNV, CDR2 YYDKDF (reference sequence). This CDR3 has 17 residues. The full variable domain, rest sourced from reference TRBV15 and TRBJ1-1, is DAMVIQNPRYQVTQFGKPVTLSCSQTLNHNVMYWYQQKSSQAPKLLFHYYDKDFNNEADTPDNFQSRRPNTSFCFLDIRSPGLGDTAMYLCATSRVLVGGMNTEAFFGQGTRLTVV.

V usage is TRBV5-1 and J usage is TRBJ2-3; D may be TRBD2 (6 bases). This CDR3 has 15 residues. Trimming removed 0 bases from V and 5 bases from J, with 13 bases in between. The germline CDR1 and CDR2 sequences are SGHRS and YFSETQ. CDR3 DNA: TGCGCCAGCAGCTTGGTAACGGGAGTGGTAGATACGCAGTATTTT. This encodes CASSLVTGVVDTQYF.

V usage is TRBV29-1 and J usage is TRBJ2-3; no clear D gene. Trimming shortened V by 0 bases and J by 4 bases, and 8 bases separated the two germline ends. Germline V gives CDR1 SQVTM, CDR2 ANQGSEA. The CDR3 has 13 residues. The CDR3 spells CSVEDLAPDTQYF. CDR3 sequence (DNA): TGCAGCGTTGAAGATCTGGCGCCAGATACGCAGTATTTT.

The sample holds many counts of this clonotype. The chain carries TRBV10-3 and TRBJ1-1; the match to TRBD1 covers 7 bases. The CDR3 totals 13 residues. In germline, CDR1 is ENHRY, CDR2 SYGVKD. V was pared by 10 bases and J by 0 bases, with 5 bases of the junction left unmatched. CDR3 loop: CATKGQMNTEAFF. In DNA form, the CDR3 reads TGTGCCACCAAGGGACAGATGAACACTGAAGCTTTCTTT.